This TCR beta chain comes out of a study of blood T cell repertoires in COVID-19. Researchers sorted participants into cohorts using their self-reported clinical history. Germline V gene data show CDR1 as SGHTA and CDR2 as FQGNSA. The V gene end was trimmed by 1 base and the J gene end by 3 bases; junction bases not matched to a gene: 5. The CDR3 loop spans 15 amino acids. Only in-frame clones appear in the TCRdb table, and some are missing; sequencing was by immunoSEQ multiplex PCR. The table records 300,000 to 400,000 clones, over 75% of them present only once. This chain connects TRBV7-2 to TRBJ1-1; 7 nucleotides agree with TRBD1. The receptor comes from a woman aged 25 to 39 with acute COVID-19. The source material was PBMCs or T cells enriched from blood (not recorded which). CDR3 residues: CASSLVGRGDTEAFF. The CDR3 DNA reads as TGTGCCAGCAGCTTAGTCGGCAGGGGGGACACTGAAGCTTTCTTT.